Reported below is one T cell receptor (beta chain). Its antigen is unknown. Within one base of it there is no much larger clone, and no base qualities were kept. Amplification of TCR beta CDR3 regions was carried out from RNA transcripts. The first round of RT-PCR for the TCR CDR3 was performed with the HTBI primer set and the Qiagen OneStep RT-PCR kit. A second multiplex PCR round built the libraries, followed by size selection and purification. Paired-end sequencing of the libraries was performed with 100 bp reads on an Illumina HiSeq2000. In the source study's methods: Raw data were processed with SOAPnuke, discarding reads with adapters, uncalled bases, mean Phred below 15, or no exact constant-primer or identifier match. COPE v1.2.5 was used to merge the high-quality paired reads, and each unique nucleotide sequence was defined as a clonotype. MiTCR v1.1 was used to align clonotypes to the IMGT TRBV, TRBD and TRBJ reference segments. Only V-J combinations with frequency above 0.0001, covering about 99% of repertoires, were analysed. A TCS score was defined as the ratio of F50 (clonal expansion) to E x V (chaos), with BLOSUM62-based TCRdist applied between CDR3 peptides within each V-J. Welch's t-statistics and random forest reduced several hundred V-J features to around 14, which were used in a naive Bayes classifier (R e1071). TCRdb reanalyzed the raw reads on its own, using fastp at Q25 for trimming and MiXCR for clone calling, and kept in-frame beta chains. Each record represents a unique CDR3 protein, reported with the most common genes and DNA among its rows. The V and J calls here are based on TCRdb, not the publication. The sample table contains fewer than 450,000 distinct CDR3 sequences; only one count was recorded for roughly 15% of them. The ten largest clones add up to 34% of the sample.

Hyperthyroidism patients were newly diagnosed, with disease duration under 2 months, and aged 18 to 65 years. Patients with uncontrolled infections, other autoimmune diseases, pregnancy or lactation were excluded. Clinical symptoms, serum thyroxine and TRAb, thyroid ultrasound, and orbital computed tomography formed the basis for the diagnoses. Blood from progressor patients was collected at the time of first diagnosis with hyperthyroidism, before any ophthalmopathy symptoms had appeared. Ficoll-Paque density gradient centrifugation was used to isolate PBMCs from about 9.4 ml of fresh peripheral blood. Progressor patients were defined as those initially diagnosed with Graves' hyperthyroidism in whom ophthalmopathy developed during follow-up. Trizol reagent was used to extract total RNA, and RNA quality was then checked on an Agilent 2100 Bioanalyzer. The data belong to a study of T cells in Graves' hyperthyroidism and ophthalmopathy (dated by TCRdb to between 2018 and 2021). About the full investigation: Peripheral blood was collected at initial diagnosis, before any treatment. Whether ophthalmopathy could be predicted prospectively was tested in an independent validation cohort made up of some 20 hyperthyroidism patients plus 17 patients who later progressed to ophthalmopathy. TCR V-J signatures able to tell the groups apart were searched for in a discovery cohort of around 95 patients, of whom over 40 had Graves' ophthalmopathy and about 55 had stable Graves' hyperthyroidism. After sampling, hyperthyroidism patients received methimazole starting at 30 mg daily, and ophthalmopathy patients received high-dose intravenous methylprednisolone. For training and testing, the 100 patients in the discovery cohort were randomly divided in a 7:3 ratio. According to the paper, TCR Vbeta CDR3 sequencing was carried out on 135 peripheral blood samples, which came from under 50 ophthalmopathy, around 74 hyperthyroidism and about 17 progressor patients. In addition, the study compared T-cell repertoires in thyroid tissue and in blood from 6 or 7 Graves' hyperthyroidism patients.

The paper as a whole reports these results and caveats: Ophthalmopathy was separated from stable hyperthyroidism by a 13 V-J signature model, with approximately 90% sensitivity and 81% to 82% specificity obtained in cross-validation and 80%/75% obtained in testing. Sample size was not statistically predetermined, and investigators were not blinded to group allocation. Most expanded thyroid clonotypes (frequency above 0.001) were also detected in blood, suggesting blood repertoires may reflect thyroid immune responses. In validation, the model predicted progression to ophthalmopathy with around 71% sensitivity and 72% to 85% specificity, a median of 6.5 months before onset.

Trimming costs V 2 bases and J 5 bases, and their ends lie 13 bases apart. From its cysteine to its phenylalanine, the CDR3 spans 15 amino acids. Left in the record is the CDR3 DNA by itself, 45 bases read in frame from the first base. Per the germline V gene, KGHSH is the CDR1 and LQKENI is the CDR2. The chain uses TRBV18 and TRBJ2-1; the D gene is perhaps TRBD1, from 6 matching bases. Specimen: blood. This TCR was sampled from a woman aged 30 to 39 with Graves' hyperthyroidism that later progressed to Graves' ophthalmopathy. The CDR3 here reads CASSPKDSRNNEQFF. In nucleotides, the sequence is TGTGCCAGCTCACCAAAGGACAGCAGAAACAATGAGCAGTTCTTC.